This TCR beta chain originates from a study of blood T cell repertoires in COVID-19. This CDR3 contains 16 residues. Trimming took 6 bases from V and 7 from J, leaving 22 bases between them. The V gene's germline CDR1 is KGHSH and CDR2 LQKENI. Clones were read by immunoSEQ multiplex PCR, and TCRdb kept only the in-frame ones, dropping some. This table holds around 250,000 clones, 84% found once. The clonotype originates from a woman between 40 and 55 years old who had recovered from COVID-19. This sequence joins TRBV18 and TRBJ1-5, with D tentatively TRBD1 (6 bases). The material sequenced was peripheral blood. CDR3 loop: CASSPNIQGNGQPQHF. CDR3 nucleotides: TGTGCCAGCTCGCCGAATATTCAGGGGAACGGGCAGCCCCAGCATTTT.